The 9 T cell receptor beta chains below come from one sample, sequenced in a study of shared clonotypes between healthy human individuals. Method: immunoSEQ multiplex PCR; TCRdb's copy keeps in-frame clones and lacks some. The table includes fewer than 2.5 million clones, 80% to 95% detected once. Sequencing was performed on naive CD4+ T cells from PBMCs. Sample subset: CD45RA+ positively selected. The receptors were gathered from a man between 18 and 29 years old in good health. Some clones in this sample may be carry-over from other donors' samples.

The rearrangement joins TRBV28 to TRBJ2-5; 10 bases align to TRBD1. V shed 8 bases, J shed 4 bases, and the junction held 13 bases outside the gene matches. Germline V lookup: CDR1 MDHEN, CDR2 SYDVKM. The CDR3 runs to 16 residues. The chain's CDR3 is CASAYQTGGFGETQYF. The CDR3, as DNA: TGTGCCAGCGCCTACCAGACAGGGGGCTTTGGAGAGACCCAGTACTTC. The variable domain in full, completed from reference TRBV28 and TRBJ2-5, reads DVKVTQSSRYLVKRTGEKVFLECVQDMDHENMFWYRQDPGLGLRLIYFSYDVKMKEKGDIPEGYSVSREKKERFSLILESASTNQTSMYLCASAYQTGGFGETQYFGPGTRLLVL.

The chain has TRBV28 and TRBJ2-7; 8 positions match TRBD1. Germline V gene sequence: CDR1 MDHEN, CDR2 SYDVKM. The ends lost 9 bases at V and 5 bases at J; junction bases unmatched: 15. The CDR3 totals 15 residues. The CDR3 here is CASLHPWDRSNEQYF. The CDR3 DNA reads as TGTGCCAGTCTCCACCCCTGGGACAGGAGTAACGAGCAGTACTTC.

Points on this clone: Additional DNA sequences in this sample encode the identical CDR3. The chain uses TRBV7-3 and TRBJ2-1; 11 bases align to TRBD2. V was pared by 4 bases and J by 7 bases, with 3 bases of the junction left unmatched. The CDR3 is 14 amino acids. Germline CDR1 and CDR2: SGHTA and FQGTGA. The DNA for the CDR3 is TGTGCCAGCAGCTCCGGGACTAGCGGTAATGAGCAGTTCTTC. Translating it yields CASSSGTSGNEQFF. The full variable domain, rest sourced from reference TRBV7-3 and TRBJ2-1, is GAGVSQTPSNKVTEKGKYVELRCDPISGHTALYWYRQSLGQGPEFLIYFQGTGAADDSGLPNDRFFAVRPEGSVSTLKIQRTERGDSAVYLCASSSGTSGNEQFFGPGTRLTVL.

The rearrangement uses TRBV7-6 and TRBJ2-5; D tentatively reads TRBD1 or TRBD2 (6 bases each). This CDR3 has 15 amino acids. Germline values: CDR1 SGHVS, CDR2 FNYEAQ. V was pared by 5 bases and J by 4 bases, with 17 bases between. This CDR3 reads CASSPRGQARETQYF. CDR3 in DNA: TGTGCCAGCAGCCCCCGGGGGCAGGCCCGAGAGACCCAGTACTTC.

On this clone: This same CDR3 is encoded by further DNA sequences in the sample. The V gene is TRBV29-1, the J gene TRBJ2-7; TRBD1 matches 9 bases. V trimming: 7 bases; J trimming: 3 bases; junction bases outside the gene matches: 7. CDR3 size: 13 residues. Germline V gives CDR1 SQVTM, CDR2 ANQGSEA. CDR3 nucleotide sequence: TGCAGCGCCGGGACAGGGAATAGCTACGAGCAGTACTTC. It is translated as CSAGTGNSYEQYF.

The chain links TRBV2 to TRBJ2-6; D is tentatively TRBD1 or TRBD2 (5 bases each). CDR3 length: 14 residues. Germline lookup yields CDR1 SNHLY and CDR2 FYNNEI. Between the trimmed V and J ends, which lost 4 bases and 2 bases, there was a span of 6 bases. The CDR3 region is CASSVGAGANVLTF. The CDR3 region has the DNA TGTGCCAGCAGTGTGGGGGCTGGGGCCAACGTCCTGACTTTC. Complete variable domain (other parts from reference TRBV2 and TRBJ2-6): EPEVTQTPSHQVTQMGQEVILRCVPISNHLYFYWYRQILGQKVEFLVSFYNNEISEKSEIFDDQFSVERPDGSNFTLKIRSTKLEDSAMYFCASSVGAGANVLTFGAGSRLTVL.

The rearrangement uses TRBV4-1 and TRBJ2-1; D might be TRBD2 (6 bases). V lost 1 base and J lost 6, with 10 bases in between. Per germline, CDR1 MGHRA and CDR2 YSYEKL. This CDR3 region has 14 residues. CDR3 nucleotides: TGCGCCAGCAGCCAAGTCCGGGACTCCAATGAGCAGTTCTTC. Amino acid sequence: CASSQVRDSNEQFF.

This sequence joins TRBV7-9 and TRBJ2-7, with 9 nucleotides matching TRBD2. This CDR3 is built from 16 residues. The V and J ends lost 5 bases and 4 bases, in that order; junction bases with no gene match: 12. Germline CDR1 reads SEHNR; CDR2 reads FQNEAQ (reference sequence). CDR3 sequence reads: CASSPPGGSGSYEQYF. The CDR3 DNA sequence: TGTGCCAGCAGCCCCCCCGGAGGTAGCGGGAGTTACGAGCAGTACTTC.

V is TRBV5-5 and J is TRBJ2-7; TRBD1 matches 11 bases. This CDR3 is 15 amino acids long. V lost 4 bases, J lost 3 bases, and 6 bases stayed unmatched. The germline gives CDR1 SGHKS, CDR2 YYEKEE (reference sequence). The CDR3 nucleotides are TGTGCCAGCAGCACCGGGACAGGGGGTGGCTACGAGCAGTACTTC. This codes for CASSTGTGGGYEQYF.